This T cell receptor beta chain was obtained from a study of T cells expressing NK-cell markers. From the 5' RACE reads, TCRdb lists one entry per CDR3 protein and no DNA. Across 440,000 or so distinct CDR3 sequences, the top ten clones capture 6% to 8% of the sample. The CDR3 spans 13 residues. A word on this clonotype: Its antigen is not identified.

Study outcomes and limitations: In several donors, dominant CD3+CD56+NKG2C+ clonotypes ranked among the top 10 CD8+ clonotypes.

What was sequenced was blood T cells: a sorted CD56 or NKG2C T cell subset, CD4+ or CD8+ T cells, or bulk PBMC T cells (not recorded which). The source of this sequence is a woman aged 18-70 years in good health. V is TRBV12-3 or TRBV12-4 and J is TRBJ2-7. The CDR3 reads CASSLTPTYEQYF.